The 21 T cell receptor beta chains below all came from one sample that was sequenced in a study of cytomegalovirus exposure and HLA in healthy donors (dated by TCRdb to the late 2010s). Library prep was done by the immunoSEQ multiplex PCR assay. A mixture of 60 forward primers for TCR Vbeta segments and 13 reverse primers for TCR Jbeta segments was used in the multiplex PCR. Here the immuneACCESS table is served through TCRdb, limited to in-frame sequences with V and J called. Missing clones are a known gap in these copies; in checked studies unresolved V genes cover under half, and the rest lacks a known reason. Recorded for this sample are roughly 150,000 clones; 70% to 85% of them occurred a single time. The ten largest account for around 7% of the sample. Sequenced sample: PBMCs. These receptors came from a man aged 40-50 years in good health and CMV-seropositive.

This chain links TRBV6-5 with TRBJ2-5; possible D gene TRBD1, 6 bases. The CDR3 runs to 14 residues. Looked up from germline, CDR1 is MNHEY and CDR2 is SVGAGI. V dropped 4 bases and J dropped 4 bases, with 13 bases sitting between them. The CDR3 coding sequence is TGTGCCAGCAGTTCCCAGGGGAACCGAGAGACCCAGTACTTC. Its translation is CASSSQGNRETQYF.

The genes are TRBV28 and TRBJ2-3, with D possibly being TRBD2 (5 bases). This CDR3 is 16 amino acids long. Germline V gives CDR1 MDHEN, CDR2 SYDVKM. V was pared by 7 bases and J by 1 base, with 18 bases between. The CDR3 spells CASITPAGLGTDTQYF. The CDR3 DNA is TGTGCCAGCATTACCCCCGCGGGTCTGGGCACAGATACGCAGTATTTT.

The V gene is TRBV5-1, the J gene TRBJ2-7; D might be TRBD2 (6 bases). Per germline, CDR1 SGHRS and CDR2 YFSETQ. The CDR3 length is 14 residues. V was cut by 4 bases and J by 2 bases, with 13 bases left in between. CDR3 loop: CASSGAGSTYEQYF. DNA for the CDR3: TGCGCCAGCAGCGGTGCGGGGTCTACCTACGAGCAGTACTTC.

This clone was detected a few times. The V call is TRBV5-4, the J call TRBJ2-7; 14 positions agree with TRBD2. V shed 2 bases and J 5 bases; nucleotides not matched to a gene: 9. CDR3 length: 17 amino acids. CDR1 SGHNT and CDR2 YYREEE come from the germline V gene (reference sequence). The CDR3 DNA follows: TGTGCCAGCAGCTTAGACGGGACTAGCGGGAGTTGGAACGAGCAGTACTTC. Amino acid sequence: CASSLDGTSGSWNEQYF.

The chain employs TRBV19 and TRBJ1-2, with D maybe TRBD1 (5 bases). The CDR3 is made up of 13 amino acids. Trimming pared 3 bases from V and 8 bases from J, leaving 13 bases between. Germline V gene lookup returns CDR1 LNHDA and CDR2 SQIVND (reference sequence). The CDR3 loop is CASSMGQGFGYTF. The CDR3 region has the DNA TGTGCCAGTAGTATGGGCCAGGGCTTCGGCTACACCTTC.

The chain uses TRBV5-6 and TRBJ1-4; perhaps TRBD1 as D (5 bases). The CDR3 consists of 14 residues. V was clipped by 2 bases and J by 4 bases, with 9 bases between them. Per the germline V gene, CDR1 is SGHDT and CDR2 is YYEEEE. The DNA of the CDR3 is TGTGCCAGCAGCTTTCTCCAGGGTAATGAAAAACTGTTTTTT. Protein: CASSFLQGNEKLFF.

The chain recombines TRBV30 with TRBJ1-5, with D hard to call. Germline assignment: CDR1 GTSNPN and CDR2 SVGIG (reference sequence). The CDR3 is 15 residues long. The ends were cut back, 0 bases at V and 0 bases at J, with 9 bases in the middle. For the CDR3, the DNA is TGTGCCTGGAGTGTGCCACCCTATAGCAATCAGCCCCAGCATTTT. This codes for CAWSVPPYSNQPQHF.

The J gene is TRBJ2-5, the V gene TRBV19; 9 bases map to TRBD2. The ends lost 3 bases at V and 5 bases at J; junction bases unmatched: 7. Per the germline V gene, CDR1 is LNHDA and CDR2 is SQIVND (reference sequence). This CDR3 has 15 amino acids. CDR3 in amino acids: CASSILLAGWETQYF. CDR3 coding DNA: TGTGCCAGTAGTATCCTTCTAGCGGGATGGGAGACCCAGTACTTC.

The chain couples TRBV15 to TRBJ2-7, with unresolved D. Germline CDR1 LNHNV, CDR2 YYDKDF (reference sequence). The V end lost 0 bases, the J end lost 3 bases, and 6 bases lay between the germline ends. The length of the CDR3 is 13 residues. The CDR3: CATSREPSYEQYF. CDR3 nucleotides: TGTGCCACCAGCAGAGAGCCTAGCTACGAGCAGTACTTC. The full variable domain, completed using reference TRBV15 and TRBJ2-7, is DAMVIQNPRYQVTQFGKPVTLSCSQTLNHNVMYWYQQKSSQAPKLLFHYYDKDFNNEADTPDNFQSRRPNTSFCFLDIRSPGLGDTAMYLCATSREPSYEQYFGPGTRLTVT.

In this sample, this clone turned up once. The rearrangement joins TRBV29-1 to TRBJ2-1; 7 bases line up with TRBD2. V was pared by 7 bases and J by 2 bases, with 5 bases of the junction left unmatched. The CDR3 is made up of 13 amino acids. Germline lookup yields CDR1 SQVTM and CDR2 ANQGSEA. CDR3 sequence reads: CSGSSGTYNEQFF. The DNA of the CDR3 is TGCAGCGGCTCTAGCGGCACCTACAATGAGCAGTTCTTC.

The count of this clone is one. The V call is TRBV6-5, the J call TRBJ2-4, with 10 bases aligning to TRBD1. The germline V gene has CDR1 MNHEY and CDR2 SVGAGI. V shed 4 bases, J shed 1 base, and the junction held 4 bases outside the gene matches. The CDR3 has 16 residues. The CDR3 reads CASSSSGQGAKNIQYF. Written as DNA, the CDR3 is TGTGCCAGCAGTTCCTCGGGACAGGGGGCCAAAAACATTCAGTACTTC.

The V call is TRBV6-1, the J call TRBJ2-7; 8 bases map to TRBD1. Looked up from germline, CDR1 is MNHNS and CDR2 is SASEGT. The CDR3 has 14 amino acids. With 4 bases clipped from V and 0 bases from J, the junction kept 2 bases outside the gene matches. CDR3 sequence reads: CASSGTGYSYEQYF. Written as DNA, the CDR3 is TGTGCCAGCAGTGGGACAGGGTACTCCTACGAGCAGTACTTC.

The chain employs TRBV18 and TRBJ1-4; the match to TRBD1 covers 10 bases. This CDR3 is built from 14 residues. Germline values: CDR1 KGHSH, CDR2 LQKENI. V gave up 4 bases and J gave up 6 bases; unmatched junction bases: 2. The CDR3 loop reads CASSLGTGDEKLFF. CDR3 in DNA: TGTGCCAGCTCACTCGGGACAGGGGATGAAAAACTGTTTTTT.

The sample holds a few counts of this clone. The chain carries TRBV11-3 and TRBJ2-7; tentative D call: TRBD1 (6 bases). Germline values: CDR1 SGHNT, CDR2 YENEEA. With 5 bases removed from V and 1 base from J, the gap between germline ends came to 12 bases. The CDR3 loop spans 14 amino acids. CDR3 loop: CASSVDRTSYEQYF. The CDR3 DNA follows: TGTGCCAGCAGCGTCGACAGGACGTCCTACGAGCAGTACTTC.

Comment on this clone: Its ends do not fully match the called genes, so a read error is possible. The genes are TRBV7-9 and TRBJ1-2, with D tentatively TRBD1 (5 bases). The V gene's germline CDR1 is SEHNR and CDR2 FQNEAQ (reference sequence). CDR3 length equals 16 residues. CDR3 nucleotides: TGTTCCAGCAACTCCGGGACTCTTAAAGCTAACTATGGCTACACCTTC. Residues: CSSNSGTLKANYGYTF.

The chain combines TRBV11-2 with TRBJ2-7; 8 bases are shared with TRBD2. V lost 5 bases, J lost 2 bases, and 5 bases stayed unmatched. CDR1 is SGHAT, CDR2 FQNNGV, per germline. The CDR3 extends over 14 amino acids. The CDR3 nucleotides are TGTGCCAGCAGCCCCGGGGGGGCCGCCTACGAGCAGTACTTC. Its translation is CASSPGGAAYEQYF.

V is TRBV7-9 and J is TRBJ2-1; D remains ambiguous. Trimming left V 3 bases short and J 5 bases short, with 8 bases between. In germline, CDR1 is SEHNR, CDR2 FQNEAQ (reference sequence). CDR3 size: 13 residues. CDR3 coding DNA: TGTGCCAGCAGCTTTGGGCTAAACAATGAGCAGTTCTTC. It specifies CASSFGLNNEQFF.

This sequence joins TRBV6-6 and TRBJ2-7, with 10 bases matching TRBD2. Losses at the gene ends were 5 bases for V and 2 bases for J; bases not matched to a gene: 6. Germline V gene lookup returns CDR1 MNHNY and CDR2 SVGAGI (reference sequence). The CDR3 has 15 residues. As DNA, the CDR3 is TGTGCCAGCAGTACCGGGACTAGCGTACCCTACGAGCAGTACTTC. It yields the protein CASSTGTSVPYEQYF.

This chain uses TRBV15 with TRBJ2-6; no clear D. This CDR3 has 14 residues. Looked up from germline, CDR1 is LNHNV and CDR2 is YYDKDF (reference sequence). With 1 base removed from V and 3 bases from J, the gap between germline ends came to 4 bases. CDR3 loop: CATSRVSGANVLTF. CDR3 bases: TGTGCCACCAGCAGAGTGAGTGGGGCCAACGTCCTGACTTTC. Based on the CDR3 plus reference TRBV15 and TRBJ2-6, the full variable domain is DAMVIQNPRYQVTQFGKPVTLSCSQTLNHNVMYWYQQKSSQAPKLLFHYYDKDFNNEADTPDNFQSRRPNTSFCFLDIRSPGLGDTAMYLCATSRVSGANVLTFGAGSRLTVL.

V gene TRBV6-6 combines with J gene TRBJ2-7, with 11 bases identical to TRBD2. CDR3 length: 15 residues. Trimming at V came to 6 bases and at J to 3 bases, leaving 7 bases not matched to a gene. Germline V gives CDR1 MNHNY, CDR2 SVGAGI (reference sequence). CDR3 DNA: TGTGCCAGCAGCCTAGGGACTAGCGGAAACTACGAGCAGTACTTC. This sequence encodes CASSLGTSGNYEQYF.

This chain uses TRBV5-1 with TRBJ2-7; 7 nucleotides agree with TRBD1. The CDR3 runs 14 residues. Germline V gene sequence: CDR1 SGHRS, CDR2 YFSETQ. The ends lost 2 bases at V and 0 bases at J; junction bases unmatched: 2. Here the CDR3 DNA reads TGCGCCAGCAGCTTCGGGGACAGCTCCTACGAGCAGTACTTC. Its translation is CASSFGDSSYEQYF. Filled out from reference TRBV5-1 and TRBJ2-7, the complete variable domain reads KAGVTQTPRYLIKTRGQQVTLSCSPISGHRSVSWYQQTPGQGLQFLFEYFSETQRNKGNFPGRFSGRQFSNSRSEMNVSTLELGDSALYLCASSFGDSSYEQYFGPGTRLTVT.